This T cell receptor (beta chain) was found in a study of blood T cell repertoires in COVID-19. Libraries were prepared by immunoSEQ multiplex PCR; TCRdb keeps only in-frame clonotypes and omits some of them. This sample has fewer than 20,000 clones, with more than 70% found just once. A single count supports this clone. Cohort placement rested on clinical history that participants reported themselves. Germline V gives CDR1 LNHDA, CDR2 SQIVND (reference sequence). Trimming took 7 bases from V and 0 from J, leaving 4 bases between them. This CDR3 is 12 amino acids long. The chain has TRBV19 and TRBJ2-1; D unresolved. The receptor was derived from a young woman who had recovered from COVID-19. The sequenced material came from PBMCs or T cells enriched from blood (not recorded which). The CDR3 is CASTGSYNEQFF. The CDR3 nucleotides read TGTGCCAGTACGGGCTCCTACAATGAGCAGTTCTTC. Full variable domain (outside the CDR3, taken from reference TRBV19 and TRBJ2-1): DGGITQSPKYLFRKEGQNVTLSCEQNLNHDAMYWYRQDPGQGLRLIYYSQIVNDFQKGDIAEGYSVSREKKESFPLTVTSAQKNPTAFYLCASTGSYNEQFFGPGTRLTVL.